This TCR beta chain was sequenced in a study of CD8 T cells in ankylosing spondylitis. The CDR3 contains 14 residues. Trimming removed 2 bases from V and 8 bases from J, with 10 bases in between. TCRdb passed the 5' RACE reads through MiXCR, listing each CDR3 protein once. The sample contains about 240,000 distinct CDR3 sequences, 7.5% to 9% of which appear only once. This sequence originates from a male donor with ankylosing spondylitis or in good health (not recorded which). The J gene is TRBJ1-6, the V gene TRBV12-3 or TRBV12-4; no firm D call. Sequenced input: blood, either unsorted or a sorted T cell fraction (not recorded which). CDR3 region: CASSLSLFDSPLHF. In DNA, the CDR3 is TGTGCCAGCAGTTTATCCCTTTTTGATTCACCCCTCCACTTT.